The rows below give T cell receptor beta chains drawn from one sample of a study of control samples from healthy donors and cancer patients. Assay used: immunoSEQ multiplex PCR; TCRdb lists only in-frame clones, some missing. This sample has approximately 100,000 clones, with 88% found just once. Sequences were obtained from blood. The receptors shown here come from a man younger than 45 in good health. CDR3s include the opening cysteine and the closing phenylalanine or tryptophan. The order of the fields is V gene, clone size, D gene, J gene, CDR3 protein, CDR3 DNA. D genes are given only for firm matches. Size tells how often a clone was seen (once, few, many) or the class of an expanded clone, and some rows leave it out.

TRBV9	once	TRBD2	TRBJ2-3	CASSVGLAGGTSTDTQYF	TGTGCCAGCAGCGTGGGACTAGCGGGAGGGACTAGCACAGATACGCAGTATTTT
TRBV2	-	TRBD1	TRBJ1-1	CASSGDRDKVNTEAFF	TGTGCCAGCAGTGGGGACAGGGATAAAGTGAACACTGAAGCTTTCTTT
TRBV30	-	TRBD1	TRBJ1-4	CAWSTSGTGGEKLFF	TGTGCCTGGAGTACCTCCGGGACAGGGGGTGAAAAACTGTTTTTT
TRBV2	-	-	TRBJ1-5	CASSEVSGDSNQPQHF	TGTGCCAGCAGTGAAGTGTCTGGGGATAGCAATCAGCCCCAGCATTTT
TRBV29-1	-	TRBD2	TRBJ2-1	CSVAGDWREDYNEQFF	TGCAGCGTTGCAGGAGATTGGCGGGAGGACTACAATGAGCAGTTCTTC
TRBV7-3	-	-	TRBJ2-5	CASSLGTETQYF	TGTGCCAGCAGCCTTGGTACAGAGACCCAGTACTTC
TRBV29-1	once	-	TRBJ1-1	CSVVAGRYTEAFF	TGCAGCGTTGTGGCAGGGAGGTACACTGAAGCTTTCTTT
TRBV2	-	-	TRBJ2-7	CASSESGTSSYEQYF	TGTGCCAGCAGTGAAAGCGGCACGAGCTCCTACGAGCAGTACTTC
TRBV7-9	few	-	TRBJ1-2	CASSSTGTGKFEGYTF	TGTGCCAGCAGCTCGACCGGGACGGGAAAATTTGAGGGCTACACCTTC
TRBV6-2/TRBV6-3	-	-	TRBJ1-1	CASSPLRGKNTEAFF	TGTGCCAGCAGCCCCCTCCGCGGAAAGAACACTGAAGCTTTCTTT
TRBV6-5	-	-	TRBJ2-2	CASSYSMAGELFF	TGTGCCAGCAGTTACTCTATGGCCGGGGAGCTGTTTTTT
TRBV19	-	TRBD2	TRBJ2-1	CASSLETGGHEQFF	TGTGCCAGTAGCCTCGAGACGGGGGGACATGAGCAGTTCTTC
TRBV5-6	-	-	TRBJ1-4	CASSWAGYTNEKLFF	TGTGCCAGCAGCTGGGCGGGGTATACTAATGAAAAACTGTTTTTT
TRBV28	-	-	TRBJ1-6	CASMRSNYNSPLHF	TGTGCCAGCATGAGAAGCAACTATAATTCACCCCTCCACTTT
TRBV6-5	-	-	TRBJ2-7	CVSTRSGPYEQYF	TGTGTCAGCACGCGAAGTGGACCCTACGAGCAGTACTTC
TRBV28	-	-	TRBJ1-4	CASSWGRTPTNEKLFF	TGTGCCAGCAGTTGGGGCAGGACCCCAACTAATGAAAAACTGTTTTTT
TRBV4-2	-	-	TRBJ2-7	CASSHDNDRTEEQYF	TGTGCCAGCAGCCACGATAACGACAGGACCGAAGAGCAGTACTTC
TRBV7-6	-	-	TRBJ2-2	CASSWGANTGELFF	TGTGCCAGCAGCTGGGGGGCTAACACCGGGGAGCTGTTTTTT
TRBV5-6	-	-	TRBJ2-3	CASSFTDTQYF	TGTGCCAGCAGCTTTACAGATACGCAGTATTTT
TRBV19	-	-	TRBJ1-5	CASSYPSRGLDHLPQHF	TGTGCCAGTAGTTACCCATCTAGGGGGTTGGACCATTTGCCCCAGCATTTT
TRBV18	-	-	TRBJ2-7	CASSLLGDSSYEQYF	TGTGCCAGCTCCCTCCTGGGGGACTCTTCCTACGAGCAGTACTTC
TRBV2	-	TRBD2	TRBJ2-1	CASSGTSGKSYNEQFF	TGTGCCAGCAGTGGGACTAGCGGGAAGTCCTACAATGAGCAGTTCTTC
TRBV5-8	-	-	TRBJ2-7	CASSPHRGQYF	TGTGCCAGCAGCCCTCATCGTGGGCAGTACTTC
TRBV5-1	-	TRBD2	TRBJ2-1	CASSAQDGLAGLSSYNEQFF	TGCGCCAGCAGCGCCCAAGACGGACTAGCGGGGTTGAGCTCCTACAATGAGCAGTTCTTC
TRBV9	-	-	TRBJ2-3	CASSAGGTDTQYF	TGTGCCAGCAGCGCAGGGGGCACAGATACGCAGTATTTT
TRBV15	-	TRBD1	TRBJ2-5	CATSREGGAKETQYF	TGTGCCACCAGCAGAGAAGGGGGCGCGAAAGAGACCCAGTACTTC